The text below deals with one T cell receptor (beta chain). The antigen remains unidentified. Only in-frame clones appear in the TCRdb table, and some are missing; sequencing was by immunoSEQ multiplex PCR. The sample consists of about 73,000 clones, 85% to 95% of them appearing once. Looked up from germline, CDR1 is GTSNPN and CDR2 is SVGIG (reference sequence). V lost 3 bases and J lost 2, with 7 bases in between. The CDR3 consists of 12 residues. This sample was taken from a study of cytomegalovirus exposure and HLA in healthy donors. Study results and limitations: TCR beta chains numbering some 160 were designated cytomegalovirus-associated. The tendency of first-cohort TCR clusters to co-occur in the 120 validation repertoires was the finding of a later analysis.

The donors were members of the validation cohort, which comprised roughly 130 subjects and was separate from the first cohort of about 700 subjects. The chain carries TRBV30 and TRBJ1-2; no clear D. This TCR was sampled from a man aged 18 to 30 in good health and CMV-seronegative. Sequenced: PBMCs. CDR3: CAWRLRNYGYTF. In DNA, the CDR3 is TGTGCCTGGAGACTCAGGAACTATGGCTACACCTTC.